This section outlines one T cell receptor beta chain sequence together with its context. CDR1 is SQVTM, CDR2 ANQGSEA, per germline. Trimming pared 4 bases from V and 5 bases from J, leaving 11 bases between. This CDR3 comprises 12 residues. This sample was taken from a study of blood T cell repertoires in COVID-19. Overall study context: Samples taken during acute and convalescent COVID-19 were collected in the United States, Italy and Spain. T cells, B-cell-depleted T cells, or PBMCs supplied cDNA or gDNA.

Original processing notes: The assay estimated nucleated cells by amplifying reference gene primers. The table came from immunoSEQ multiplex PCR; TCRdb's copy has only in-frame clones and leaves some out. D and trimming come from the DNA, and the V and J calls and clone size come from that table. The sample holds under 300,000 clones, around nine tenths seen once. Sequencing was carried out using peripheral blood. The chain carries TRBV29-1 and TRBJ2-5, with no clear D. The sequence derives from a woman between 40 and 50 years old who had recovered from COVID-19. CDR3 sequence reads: CSVVPTGETQYF. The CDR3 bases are TGCAGCGTTGTCCCCACCGGGGAGACCCAGTACTTC.